This TCR beta chain came from a study of blood T cell repertoires in COVID-19. The overall study: Sources were T cells, B-cell-depleted T cells, or PBMCs; the material itself was cDNA or gDNA.

Original handling: Reference gene primer amplification gave nucleated cell count estimates. Data came from immunoSEQ multiplex PCR; TCRdb stores just in-frame clones and leaves some out. That table gives V, J and clone size, and the DNA gave D and trimming. This sample carries roughly 45,000 clones, roughly nine tenths of them seen once, and the ten largest clones take approximately 0.4%. Germline V CDR1 and CDR2: SGHTA, FQGNSA. Between the trimmed V and J ends, which lost 5 bases and 5 bases, there was a span of 22 bases. The CDR3 is 16 residues long. The TCR originated in a human donor in a cohort sampled during active COVID-19. Sequenced input: peripheral blood. This sequence joins TRBV7-2 and TRBJ2-7, with TRBD2 as a possible D gene (6 bases). The CDR3, as DNA: TGTGCCAGCAGCCCTAGGCATAGCGGTTGGGGGGACGAGCAGTACTTC. This sequence encodes CASSPRHSGWGDEQYF.